This is a list of T cell receptor beta chains from one sample in a study of blood T cells in healthy people across ages. TCRdb independently ran MiXCR on the 5' RACE reads; one entry per CDR3 protein. In the table there are around 1,500,000 distinct CDR3 sequences, about 40% of which are singletons. The sequenced material came from blood. These receptors were collected from a woman younger than 35 in good health. Both conserved end residues are trimmed from each CDR3.

v_gene | CDR3aa
TRBV20-1 | SASPGVAGFYEQF
TRBV20-1 | SARGQAGVGEQY
TRBV5-1 | ASSLMRSPFNEQF
TRBV3-1 | ASSQVVGVYNEQY
TRBV6-1 | ASITGQRYEQY
TRBV24-1 | ATSQAGAYNEQF
TRBV20-1 | SAPNVQTVSYEQY
TRBV29-1 | SVEDGTGGEKLF
TRBV4-1 | ASSQDGSLETQY
TRBV6-1 | ASSELYVSLGTAQETQY